This T cell receptor (beta chain) was recovered during a study of vaccination effects on CD4 cells after COVID-19. Before sequencing took place, the ViraFEST assay used viral peptide pools to expand antigen-specific CD4+ T cells. Culture proceeded for more than nine days, and CD4+ T cells were then isolated. Neither prior SARS-CoV-2 infection nor positive nucleocapsid antibodies were present in the vaccine recipients. Cultures of some 2.2 million PBMC per well contained roughly 9.4 IU/ml IL-2 plus 10 ug/ml peptides. It was on days 3 and 7 that half the medium was replaced with IL-2 medium. In regard to this clone: Its antigen remains unidentified.

Study outcomes and limitations: Vaccine- and infection-induced clones showed marked clonal contraction late following vaccination. Only a few convalescent patients and no early post-infection timepoints featured in the study.

Data came from immunoSEQ multiplex PCR; TCRdb stores just in-frame clones and leaves some out. The data show some 70,000 clones, with 80% seen just once and 12% held by the top ten. The CDR3 is made up of 16 amino acids. Looked up from germline, CDR1 is LNHDA and CDR2 is SQIVND (reference sequence). The V segment lost 5 bases and the J segment 4 bases; nucleotides outside the gene matches: 12. Sequenced here: CD4+ T cells from PBMCs cultured with SARS-CoV-2 spike peptides, sampled before COVID-19 vaccination. This TCR derives from a human donor who received a COVID-19 vaccine. The rearrangement links TRBV19 to TRBJ2-3; 7 positions agree with TRBD1. As DNA, the CDR3 is TGTGCCAGTAGTGTCAATCGGGACAGTTTGGCAGATACGCAGTATTTT. Protein: CASSVNRDSLADTQYF.